This T cell receptor (beta chain) was recovered during a study of shared clonotypes between healthy human individuals. Original processing notes: ImmunoSEQ output held junction-only sequences without quality scores, so filtering differed. Data came from immunoSEQ multiplex PCR; TCRdb stores just in-frame clones and leaves some out. V and J calls and clone size are given by that table; D and trimming were obtained from the DNA. Counted here are some 550,000 clones, around 97% occurring once; the ten biggest clones make up 0.057%. The TCR was taken from a woman aged 25 to 39 in good health. Sequencing was done on a sample of naive CD4+ T cells sorted from blood. Subset defined: CD45RA+ positively selected.

This CDR3 reads CASSSGVPGTGANVLTF. In DNA, the CDR3 is TGTGCCAGCAGTTCAGGGGTCCCCGGGACTGGGGCCAACGTCCTGACTTTC. The chain joins TRBV5-4 to TRBJ2-6; D is possibly TRBD1 (6 bases). In germline, CDR1 is SGHNT, CDR2 YYREEE (reference sequence). This CDR3 contains 17 residues. Between the trimmed V and J ends, which lost 5 bases and 2 bases, there was a span of 17 bases.